Listed below are T cell receptor beta chains from one sample, sequenced in a study of T cell responses to AZD1222 COVID-19 vaccine. The assay was immunoSEQ multiplex PCR, and TCRdb's table has in-frame clones only and misses some. The table has about 88,000 clones, 90% to 95% seen once. The specimen comprised peripheral blood, sampled on day 0 of AZD1222 vaccination. The receptors derive from an adult in good health. Both conserved end residues are part of each CDR3. The D gene is left open where the match is weak. Clone size is given for some rows only: seen once, a few or many times, or a class if the clone is expanded.

CDR3 DNA: TGTGCCAGCAGCCCCAAATGGGGAACCTACGAGCAGTACTTC
CDR3 protein: CASSPKWGTYEQYF
clone size: .
J gene: TRBJ2-7
V gene: TRBV7-2
D gene: .

CDR3 DNA: TGTGCCAGCAGTGGTGACATCTACGAGCAGTACTTC
CDR3 protein: CASSGDIYEQYF
clone size: once
J gene: TRBJ2-7
V gene: TRBV2
D gene: .

CDR3 DNA: TGTGCCAGCAGCTTAGATTCGGTGAGGACAATCCAACCCCAGTACTTC
CDR3 protein: CASSLDSVRTIQPQYF
clone size: once
J gene: TRBJ2-5
V gene: TRBV11-1
D gene: .

CDR3 DNA: TGTGCCAGCAGTTTCCCCGGGGCCAAAAACATTCAGTACTTC
CDR3 protein: CASSFPGAKNIQYF
clone size: once
J gene: TRBJ2-4
V gene: TRBV27
D gene: .

CDR3 DNA: TGTGCCAGCAGTGAAGGCCCAATACCCCAGCATTTT
CDR3 protein: CASSEGPIPQHF
clone size: .
J gene: TRBJ1-5
V gene: TRBV2
D gene: .

CDR3 DNA: TGTGCCAGCAGCTTAGCGAGCGTGGGGCGGGCGGGGAATTCCCAGTACTTC
CDR3 protein: CASSLASVGRAGNSQYF
clone size: .
J gene: TRBJ2-5
V gene: TRBV7-2
D gene: .

CDR3 DNA: TGTGCCAGCAGCCTGGCTTCTGGGGCCAACGTCCTGACTTTC
CDR3 protein: CASSLASGANVLTF
clone size: .
J gene: TRBJ2-6
V gene: TRBV7-2
D gene: .

CDR3 DNA: TGCGCCAGCAGCCTTGTCCCCGGGGGCAAAAACATTCAGTACTTC
CDR3 protein: CASSLVPGGKNIQYF
clone size: .
J gene: TRBJ2-4
V gene: TRBV4-1
D gene: .

CDR3 DNA: TGTGCCAGCAGTGCGGGACTAGCGGGAGAGGGATCCTACGAGCAGTACTTC
CDR3 protein: CASSAGLAGEGSYEQYF
clone size: .
J gene: TRBJ2-7
V gene: TRBV2
D gene: TRBD2

CDR3 DNA: TGTGCCAGCACCTCGGAGGGAAGGGAAGCTTTCTTT
CDR3 protein: CASTSEGREAFF
clone size: .
J gene: TRBJ1-1
V gene: TRBV2
D gene: .

CDR3 DNA: TGTGCCAGCAGCGACGGGCTGCAAGAGACCCAGTACTTC
CDR3 protein: CASSDGLQETQYF
clone size: .
J gene: TRBJ2-5
V gene: TRBV21-1
D gene: .

CDR3 DNA: TGTGCCAGCAGCCAAGAGGGCAGGGCGGATGAGCAGTTCTTC
CDR3 protein: CASSQEGRADEQFF
clone size: once
J gene: TRBJ2-1
V gene: TRBV4-2
D gene: .

CDR3 DNA: TGTGCCAGCGGGACAGCGAACACTGAAGCTTTCTTT
CDR3 protein: CASGTANTEAFF
clone size: .
J gene: TRBJ1-1
V gene: TRBV7-9
D gene: TRBD1

CDR3 DNA: TGCAGCGTTGGGCTAGCGGGCATCCAAGAGACCCAGTACTTC
CDR3 protein: CSVGLAGIQETQYF
clone size: .
J gene: TRBJ2-5
V gene: TRBV29-1
D gene: TRBD2

CDR3 DNA: TGCGCCAGCAGCTGGGGCACAGGGTATGAGCAGTTCTTC
CDR3 protein: CASSWGTGYEQFF
clone size: .
J gene: TRBJ2-1
V gene: TRBV5-1
D gene: .

CDR3 DNA: TGTGCCAGCAGCTTGGGGACAGGGTTTGGAGATGAAAAACTGTTTTTT
CDR3 protein: CASSLGTGFGDEKLFF
clone size: .
J gene: TRBJ1-4
V gene: TRBV5-4
D gene: TRBD1

CDR3 DNA: TGTGCCAGCAGTTTTCACGTGACAGATGAAAAACTGTTTTTT
CDR3 protein: CASSFHVTDEKLFF
clone size: .
J gene: TRBJ1-4
V gene: TRBV28
D gene: .

CDR3 DNA: TGTGCCAGCAGTTACTCCCCCCGGAAACTACGATTGGAGCAGTACTTC
CDR3 protein: CASSYSPRKLRLEQYF
clone size: .
J gene: TRBJ2-7
V gene: TRBV6-2/TRBV6-3
D gene: .

CDR3 DNA: TGTGCCAGCAGTCCCGGGGCACCATCCGAGCAGTACTTC
CDR3 protein: CASSPGAPSEQYF
clone size: once
J gene: TRBJ2-7
V gene: TRBV28
D gene: .

CDR3 DNA: TGTGCCAGCAGTTTTCTGATGGGTTCGGCGGGACTAACATACAAGTTGGAGCAGTACTTC
CDR3 protein: CASSFLMGSAGLTYKLEQYF
clone size: once
J gene: TRBJ2-7
V gene: TRBV28
D gene: TRBD2

CDR3 DNA: TGTGCCAGCAGTTGGGGGGGGATCGATGGCTACACCTTC
CDR3 protein: CASSWGGIDGYTF
clone size: .
J gene: TRBJ1-2
V gene: TRBV12-3/TRBV12-4
D gene: .

CDR3 DNA: TGTGCCAGCAGTCACTACCAGTGGCAGGGCGGCTACACCTTC
CDR3 protein: CASSHYQWQGGYTF
clone size: .
J gene: TRBJ1-2
V gene: TRBV6-5
D gene: .

CDR3 DNA: TGTGCCAGTAGTGCCCCTTTTACCGGGACAGAAAACTACGAGCAGTACTTC
CDR3 protein: CASSAPFTGTENYEQYF
clone size: .
J gene: TRBJ2-7
V gene: TRBV19
D gene: TRBD1

CDR3 DNA: TGTGCCAGCAGCCTAGTAGGGGGTGAGACCCAGTACTTC
CDR3 protein: CASSLVGGETQYF
clone size: .
J gene: TRBJ2-5
V gene: TRBV9
D gene: .

CDR3 DNA: TGCAGTGCTAGTCGAACAGGGGGTAGCAATCAGCCCCAGCATTTT
CDR3 protein: CSASRTGGSNQPQHF
clone size: .
J gene: TRBJ1-5
V gene: TRBV20-1
D gene: TRBD1

CDR3 DNA: TGTGCCAGCAGTTCCGGGGACAATCCTTACGAGCAGTACTTC
CDR3 protein: CASSSGDNPYEQYF
clone size: .
J gene: TRBJ2-7
V gene: TRBV6-5
D gene: .

CDR3 DNA: TGTGCCGCACCCACCCCGGGGGGCACCGGGGAGCTGTTTTTT
CDR3 protein: CAAPTPGGTGELFF
clone size: .
J gene: TRBJ2-2
V gene: TRBV30
D gene: TRBD2

CDR3 DNA: TGTACCAGCAGCCAACAGGGACAGGGGGAGACCCAGTACTTC
CDR3 protein: CTSSQQGQGETQYF
clone size: .
J gene: TRBJ2-5
V gene: TRBV3-1/TRBV3-2
D gene: TRBD1

CDR3 DNA: TGTGCCAGCAGTGAGGGTAGCGGGAGGGCCATCGAGCAGTACTTC
CDR3 protein: CASSEGSGRAIEQYF
clone size: .
J gene: TRBJ2-7
V gene: TRBV28
D gene: TRBD2

CDR3 DNA: TGTGCCAGCAGCCGGGCTGAAGGGTTGACTGAAGCTTTCTTT
CDR3 protein: CASSRAEGLTEAFF
clone size: once
J gene: TRBJ1-1
V gene: TRBV7-8
D gene: .

CDR3 DNA: TGTGCCAGCAGTTTAGCCGGACAGGGTTATCAGCCCCAGCATTTT
CDR3 protein: CASSLAGQGYQPQHF
clone size: .
J gene: TRBJ1-5
V gene: TRBV27
D gene: TRBD1

CDR3 DNA: TGTGCCAGCAGAAGGGACTTGAATTCACCCCTCCACTTT
CDR3 protein: CASRRDLNSPLHF
clone size: .
J gene: TRBJ1-6
V gene: TRBV7-9
D gene: .

CDR3 DNA: TGTGCCAGCAGTCCTCCAGGGCGGGAGGGCGTTGAGCAGTTCTTC
CDR3 protein: CASSPPGREGVEQFF
clone size: once
J gene: TRBJ2-1
V gene: TRBV28
D gene: TRBD2

CDR3 DNA: TGTGCCAGCAGCGCCGCCGGGACTAGAGGCTATGAGCAGTTCTTC
CDR3 protein: CASSAAGTRGYEQFF
clone size: .
J gene: TRBJ2-1
V gene: TRBV9
D gene: TRBD2

CDR3 DNA: TGTGCCAGCAGCTTTAAGCAGGGTACGGGCGGGGAGCTGTTTTTT
CDR3 protein: CASSFKQGTGGELFF
clone size: many
J gene: TRBJ2-2
V gene: TRBV7-9
D gene: .

CDR3 DNA: TGTGCCAGCAGCCGCCAAGACCCAGGGTTCGGTTTTTCACCCCTCCACTTT
CDR3 protein: CASSRQDPGFGFSPLHF
clone size: .
J gene: TRBJ1-6
V gene: TRBV28
D gene: .

CDR3 DNA: TGTGCCAGCAGCTTTCAGGGCAACGCTGGAAACACCATATATTTT
CDR3 protein: CASSFQGNAGNTIYF
clone size: .
J gene: TRBJ1-3
V gene: TRBV7-2
D gene: .

CDR3 DNA: TGTGCCAGCAGTAAAACTCCCGGGGGTGAAGCTTTCTTT
CDR3 protein: CASSKTPGGEAFF
clone size: .
J gene: TRBJ1-1
V gene: TRBV5-6
D gene: .

CDR3 DNA: TGTGCCAGCAGTTACGCTAACAGGGACGAGCAGTACTTC
CDR3 protein: CASSYANRDEQYF
clone size: .
J gene: TRBJ2-7
V gene: TRBV6-2/TRBV6-3
D gene: .

CDR3 DNA: TGTGCCAGCAGTCATAAGACAGGGAAAGATGGCTACACCTTC
CDR3 protein: CASSHKTGKDGYTF
clone size: .
J gene: TRBJ1-2
V gene: TRBV3-1/TRBV3-2
D gene: TRBD1

CDR3 DNA: TGTGCCAGCAGTTTGGGGCAAAACACTGAAGCTTTCTTT
CDR3 protein: CASSLGQNTEAFF
clone size: .
J gene: TRBJ1-1
V gene: TRBV28
D gene: .

CDR3 DNA: TGTGCCAGCAGTTTATGGCGTCGGCAGGGGGCGGGAAATGAGCAGTTCTTC
CDR3 protein: CASSLWRRQGAGNEQFF
clone size: .
J gene: TRBJ2-1
V gene: TRBV27
D gene: TRBD1

CDR3 DNA: TGTGCCACCAGTGGTCGGGGGGGCAATCAGCCCCAGCATTTT
CDR3 protein: CATSGRGGNQPQHF
clone size: .
J gene: TRBJ1-5
V gene: TRBV24-1
D gene: .

CDR3 DNA: TGTGCCAGCAGCTGGCCCCCTACGAGCGGGAGGATTAGTGAGCAGTTCTTC
CDR3 protein: CASSWPPTSGRISEQFF
clone size: .
J gene: TRBJ2-1
V gene: TRBV7-2
D gene: TRBD2

CDR3 DNA: TGTGCCAGCAGTAAGGGACGGAGCTATGGCTACACCTTC
CDR3 protein: CASSKGRSYGYTF
clone size: .
J gene: TRBJ1-2
V gene: TRBV12-3/TRBV12-4
D gene: .

CDR3 DNA: TGCGCCAGCAGCTGGGCCGATACCTACAATGAGCAGTTCTTC
CDR3 protein: CASSWADTYNEQFF
clone size: once
J gene: TRBJ2-1
V gene: TRBV5-1
D gene: .

CDR3 DNA: TGTGCCAGTAGTATAGGGCAGGATAGCAATCAGCCCCAGCATTTT
CDR3 protein: CASSIGQDSNQPQHF
clone size: .
J gene: TRBJ1-5
V gene: TRBV19
D gene: .

CDR3 DNA: TGCAGCGTTGATGGGAGCGACTATGGCTACACCTTC
CDR3 protein: CSVDGSDYGYTF
clone size: .
J gene: TRBJ1-2
V gene: TRBV29-1
D gene: .

CDR3 DNA: TGTGCCAGCACCCCAGCGGGCGCGGGAGGAAACACCATATATTTT
CDR3 protein: CASTPAGAGGNTIYF
clone size: .
J gene: TRBJ1-3
V gene: TRBV28
D gene: .

CDR3 DNA: TGTGCCAGCAGCGAGGGGGGAGTTCTCGACGAGCAGTACTTC
CDR3 protein: CASSEGGVLDEQYF
clone size: .
J gene: TRBJ2-7
V gene: TRBV9
D gene: .

CDR3 DNA: TGTGCCAGCAGTCAGAGTAGTAATAGCTACGAGCAGTACTTC
CDR3 protein: CASSQSSNSYEQYF
clone size: .
J gene: TRBJ2-7
V gene: TRBV7-3
D gene: .

CDR3 DNA: TGTGCCAGTAGTATAGAGTTGACTAGCGGGAGCGTGCGGGAGCTGTTTTTT
CDR3 protein: CASSIELTSGSVRELFF
clone size: .
J gene: TRBJ2-2
V gene: TRBV19
D gene: TRBD2